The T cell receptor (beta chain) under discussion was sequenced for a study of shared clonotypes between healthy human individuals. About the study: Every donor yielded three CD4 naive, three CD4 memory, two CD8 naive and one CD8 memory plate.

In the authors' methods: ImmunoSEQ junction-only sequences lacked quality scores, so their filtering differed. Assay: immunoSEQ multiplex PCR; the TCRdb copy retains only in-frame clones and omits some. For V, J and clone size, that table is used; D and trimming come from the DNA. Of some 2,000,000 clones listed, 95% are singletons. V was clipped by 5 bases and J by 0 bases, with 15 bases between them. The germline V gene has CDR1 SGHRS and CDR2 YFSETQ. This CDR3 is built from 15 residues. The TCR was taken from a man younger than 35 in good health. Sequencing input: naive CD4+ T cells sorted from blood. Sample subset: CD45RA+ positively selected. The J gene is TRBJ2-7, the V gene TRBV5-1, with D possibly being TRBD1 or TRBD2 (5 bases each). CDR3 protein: CASRPDPGSSYEQYF. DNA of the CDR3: TGCGCCAGCAGGCCCGACCCAGGGAGCTCCTACGAGCAGTACTTC.